Here is one TCR beta chain with its context. This clone occurred a few times. This clone's antigen is unknown. Base quality data are lacking; no much larger clone is found one base away. Germline trimming: 0 bases from V, 0 bases from J; junction bases outside gene matches: 4. The CDR3 sequence holds 17 residues, the cysteine and phenylalanine included. The retained sequence is limited to the CDR3, 51 bases, with the frame set at the first base. For CDR1 and CDR2, the germline V gene lists MGHDK and SYGVNS. The immunoSEQ Assay, a bias-controlled multiplex PCR, was used to amplify TCRbeta CDR3 regions from genomic DNA. Per the original workflow: The number of nucleated cells in each sample was estimated by amplification of reference gene primers within the assay. To quantify the absolute abundance of each unique TCRbeta CDR3 rearrangement, sequence reads were collapsed and filtered. For each sample, productive Simpson clonality was calculated as the square root of Simpson's diversity index over productive rearrangements. The table was pulled from immuneACCESS by TCRdb, which kept in-frame rearrangements only. Such tables lose some clones; where checked, under half of the loss comes from unresolved V genes, and the rest has no known cause. That table is the source of V, J and clone size, and D and trimming were worked out from the DNA. The sample includes a few hundred thousand clones, with approximately 86% observed a single time. Over 2.5% of the sample comes from the top ten.

This record comes from a study of blood T cell repertoires in COVID-19 (dated by TCRdb to about 2020). Background for the entire study: Collaborator samples came from the United States, Italy and Spain and covered acute and convalescent phases of COVID-19. The material from the prospective study consisted of cDNA or gDNA derived from T cells, B-cell-depleted T cells, or PBMCs. The dataset comprised deeply sampled blood TCRbeta repertoires from subjects exposed to, actively infected with, or recovered from COVID-19. The repertoires were released in a freely available public database intended as a resource for research on the immune response to SARS-CoV-2. The samples were drawn from two sources: the first 160 participants of the ongoing ImmuneRACE study, and 1,254 subjects contributed by 6 global collaborators. Sample metadata almost always included a de-identified subject ID, COVID-19 status, age in years and sex. Where available, HLA class I and class II types were taken from metadata supplied by the sample provider and were not determined by assay-based typing. Findings and caveats that apply to the study as a whole: Clinical and demographic metadata were provided uncurated, with the amount varying by source and participant.

Collaborating institutions collected whole blood in K2EDTA tubes following their own protocols. For TCRbeta analysis, collaborator samples were shipped as frozen whole blood, as isolated PBMCs, or as DNA extracted from either sample type. The rearrangement combines TRBV25-1 with TRBJ2-1, and 8 junctional nucleotides match TRBD2. The specimen was peripheral blood. The receptor comes from a human donor in a cohort sampled during active COVID-19. The CDR3 protein sequence reads: CASSEYGGESSYNEQFF. The base sequence is TGTGCCAGCAGTGAATACGGGGGGGAAAGCTCCTACAATGAGCAGTTCTTC.